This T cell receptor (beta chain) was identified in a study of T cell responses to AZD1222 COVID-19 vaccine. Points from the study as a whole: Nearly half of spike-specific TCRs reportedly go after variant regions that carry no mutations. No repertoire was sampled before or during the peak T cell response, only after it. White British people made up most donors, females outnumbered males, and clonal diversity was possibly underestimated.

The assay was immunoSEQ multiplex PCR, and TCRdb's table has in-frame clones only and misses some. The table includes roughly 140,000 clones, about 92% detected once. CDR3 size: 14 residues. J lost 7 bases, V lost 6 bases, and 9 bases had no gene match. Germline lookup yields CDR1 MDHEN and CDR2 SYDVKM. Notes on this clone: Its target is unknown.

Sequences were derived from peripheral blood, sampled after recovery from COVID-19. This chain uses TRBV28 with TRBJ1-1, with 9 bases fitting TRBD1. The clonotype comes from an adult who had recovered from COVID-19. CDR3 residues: CASSRQGGKNEAFF. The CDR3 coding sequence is TGTGCCAGCAGCAGACAGGGGGGAAAGAATGAAGCTTTCTTT.